This T cell receptor (beta chain) originates from a study of T cell repertoires in cytomegalovirus infection. Regarding the study as a whole: Cumulated frequencies of public TCR beta families served to identify carriers of CMV plus the relevant HLA.

Using its own MiXCR run on the reads, TCRdb lists one record per CDR3 protein. The table has about 830,000 distinct CDR3 sequences, 32% seen once. V gave up 5 bases and J gave up 0 bases; unmatched junction bases: 18. The CDR3 totals 23 residues. The germline V gene encodes CDR1 SGHTA and CDR2 FQGNSA. Concerning this clonotype: Its antigen is not known.

Sequencing was performed on cultured CD8+ T cells from PBMCs, taken from culture after CMV antigen stimulation. The sequence was obtained from a human donor in good health (CMV status not recorded). Some clones in this sample may be carry-over from other donors' samples. This chain connects TRBV7-2 to TRBJ2-2; 16 positions agree with TRBD2. CDR3 protein: CASSVSRGGLAGGLPPNTGELFF. The CDR3 DNA reads TGTGCCAGCAGCGTTAGTAGGGGGGGACTAGCGGGGGGGCTTCCCCCGAACACCGGGGAGCTGTTTTTT.